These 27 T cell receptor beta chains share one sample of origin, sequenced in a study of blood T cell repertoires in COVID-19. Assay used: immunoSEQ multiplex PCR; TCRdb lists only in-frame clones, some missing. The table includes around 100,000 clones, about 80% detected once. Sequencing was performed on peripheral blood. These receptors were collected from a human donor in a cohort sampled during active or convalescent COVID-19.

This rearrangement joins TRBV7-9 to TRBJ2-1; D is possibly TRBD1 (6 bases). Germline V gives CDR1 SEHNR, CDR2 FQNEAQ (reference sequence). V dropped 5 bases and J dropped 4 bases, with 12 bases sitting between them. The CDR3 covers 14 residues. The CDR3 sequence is CASSNQGQYNEQFF. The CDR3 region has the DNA TGTGCCAGCAGCAACCAAGGACAGTACAATGAGCAGTTCTTC.

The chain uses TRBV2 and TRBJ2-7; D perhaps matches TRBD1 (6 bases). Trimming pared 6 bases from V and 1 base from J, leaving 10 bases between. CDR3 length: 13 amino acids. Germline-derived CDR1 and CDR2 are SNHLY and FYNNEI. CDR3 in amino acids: CASRGDRSYEQYF. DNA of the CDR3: TGTGCCAGCAGAGGTGACAGGTCCTACGAGCAGTACTTC.

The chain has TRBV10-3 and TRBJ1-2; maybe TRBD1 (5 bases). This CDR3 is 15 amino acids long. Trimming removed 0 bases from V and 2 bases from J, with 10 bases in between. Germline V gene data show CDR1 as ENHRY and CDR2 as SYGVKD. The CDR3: CAISESPGYNYGYTF. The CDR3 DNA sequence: TGTGCCATCAGTGAGTCTCCAGGGTACAACTATGGCTACACCTTC.

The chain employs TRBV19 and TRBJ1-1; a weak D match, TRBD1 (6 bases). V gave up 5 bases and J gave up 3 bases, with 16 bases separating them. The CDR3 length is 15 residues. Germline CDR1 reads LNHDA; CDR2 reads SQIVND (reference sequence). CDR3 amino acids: CASSVMGGPYTEAFF. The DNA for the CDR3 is TGTGCCAGTAGTGTAATGGGGGGGCCTTACACTGAAGCTTTCTTT. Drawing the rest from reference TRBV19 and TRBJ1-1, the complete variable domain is DGGITQSPKYLFRKEGQNVTLSCEQNLNHDAMYWYRQDPGQGLRLIYYSQIVNDFQKGDIAEGYSVSREKKESFPLTVTSAQKNPTAFYLCASSVMGGPYTEAFFGQGTRLTVV.

This CDR3 is CASSQGSGGDAFF. The CDR3 DNA is TGTGCCAGCAGCCAAGGTTCAGGGGGCGACGCTTTCTTT. This chain joins TRBV3-1 (or the pseudogene TRBV3-2) and TRBJ1-1; 8 nucleotides align to TRBD1. Germline loops: CDR1 LGHDT, CDR2 YNNKEL (reference sequence). After removal of 1 base from V and 11 bases from J, the junction contained 6 bases not matched to a gene. This CDR3 has 13 amino acids.

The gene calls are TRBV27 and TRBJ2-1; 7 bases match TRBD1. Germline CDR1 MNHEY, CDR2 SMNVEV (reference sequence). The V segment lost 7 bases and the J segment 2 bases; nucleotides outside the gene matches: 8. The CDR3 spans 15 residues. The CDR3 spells CASTTNRGPYNEQFF. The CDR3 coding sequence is TGTGCCAGCACCACAAACAGGGGACCCTACAATGAGCAGTTCTTC.

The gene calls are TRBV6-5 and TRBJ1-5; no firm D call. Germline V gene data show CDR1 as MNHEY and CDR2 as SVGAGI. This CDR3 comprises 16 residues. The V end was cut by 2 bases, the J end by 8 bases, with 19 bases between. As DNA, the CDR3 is TGTGCCAGCAGTTACGTCCCCGGGAGTAGGGCAGAGCCCCAGCATTTT. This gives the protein CASSYVPGSRAEPQHF.

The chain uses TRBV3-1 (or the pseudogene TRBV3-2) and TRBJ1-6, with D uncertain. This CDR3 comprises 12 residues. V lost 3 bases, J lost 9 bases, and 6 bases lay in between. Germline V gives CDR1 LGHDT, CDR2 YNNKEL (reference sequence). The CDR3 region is CASSHRSSPLHF. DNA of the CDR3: TGTGCCAGCAGCCATAGGAGTTCACCCCTCCACTTT.

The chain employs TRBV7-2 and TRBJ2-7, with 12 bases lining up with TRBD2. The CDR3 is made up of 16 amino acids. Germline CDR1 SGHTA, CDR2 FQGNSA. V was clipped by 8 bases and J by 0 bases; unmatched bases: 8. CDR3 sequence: CASGGTSGRSSYEQYF. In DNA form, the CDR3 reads TGTGCCAGCGGGGGGACTAGCGGGCGGAGCTCCTACGAGCAGTACTTC. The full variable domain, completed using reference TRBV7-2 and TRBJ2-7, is GAGVSQSPSNKVTEKGKDVELRCDPISGHTALYWYRQSLGQGLEFLIYFQGNSAPDKSGLPSDRFSAERTGGSVSTLTIQRTQQEDSAVYLCASGGTSGRSSYEQYFGPGTRLTVT.

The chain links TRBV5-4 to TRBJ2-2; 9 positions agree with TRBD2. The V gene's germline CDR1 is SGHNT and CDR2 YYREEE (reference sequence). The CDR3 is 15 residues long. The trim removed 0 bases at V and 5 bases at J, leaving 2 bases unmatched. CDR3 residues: CASSLALAGTGELFF. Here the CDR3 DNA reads TGTGCCAGCAGCTTGGCTCTAGCGGGGACCGGGGAGCTGTTTTTT.

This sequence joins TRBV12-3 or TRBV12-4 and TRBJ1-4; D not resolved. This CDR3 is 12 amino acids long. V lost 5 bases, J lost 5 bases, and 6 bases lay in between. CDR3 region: CASSPRNEKLFF. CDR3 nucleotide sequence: TGTGCCAGCAGTCCTAGGAATGAAAAACTGTTTTTT.

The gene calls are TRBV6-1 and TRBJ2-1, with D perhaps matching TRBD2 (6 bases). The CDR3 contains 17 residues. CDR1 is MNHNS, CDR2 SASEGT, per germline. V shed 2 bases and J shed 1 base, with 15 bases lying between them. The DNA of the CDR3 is TGTGCCAGCAGTGAAACTAGCTACCCAGGTTCCTACAATGAGCAGTTCTTC. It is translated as CASSETSYPGSYNEQFF.

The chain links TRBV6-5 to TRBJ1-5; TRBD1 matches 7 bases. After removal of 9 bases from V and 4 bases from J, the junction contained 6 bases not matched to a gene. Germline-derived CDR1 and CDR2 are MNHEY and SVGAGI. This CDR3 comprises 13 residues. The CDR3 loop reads CASRTGLNQPQHF. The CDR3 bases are TGTGCCAGTCGGACAGGTCTTAATCAGCCCCAGCATTTT.

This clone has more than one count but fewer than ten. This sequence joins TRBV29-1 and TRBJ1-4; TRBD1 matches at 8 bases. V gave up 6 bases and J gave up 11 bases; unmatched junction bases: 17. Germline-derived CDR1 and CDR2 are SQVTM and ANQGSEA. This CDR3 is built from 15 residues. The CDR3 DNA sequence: TGCAGCGTGGTCGGAGCCGGGACAGGTCAAGGGAAACTGTTTTTT. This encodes CSVVGAGTGQGKLFF.

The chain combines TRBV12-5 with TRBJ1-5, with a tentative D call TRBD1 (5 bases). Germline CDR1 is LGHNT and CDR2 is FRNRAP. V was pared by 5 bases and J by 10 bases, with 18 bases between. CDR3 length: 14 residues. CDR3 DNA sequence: TGTGCTAGTGGTAGCGGGACCGTATCCCACCCCCAGCATTTT. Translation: CASGSGTVSHPQHF. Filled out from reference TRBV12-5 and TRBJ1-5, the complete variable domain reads DARVTQTPRHKVTEMGQEVTMRCQPILGHNTVFWYRQTMMQGLELLAYFRNRAPLDDSGMPKDRFSAEMPDATLATLKIQPSEPRDSAVYFCASGSGTVSHPQHFGDGTRLSIL.

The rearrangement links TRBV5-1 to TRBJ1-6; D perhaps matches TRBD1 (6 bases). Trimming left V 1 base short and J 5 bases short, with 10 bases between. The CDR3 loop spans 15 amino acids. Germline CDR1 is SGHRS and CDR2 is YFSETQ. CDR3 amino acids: CASSLQQGDNSPLHF. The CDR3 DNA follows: TGCGCCAGCAGCTTGCAACAGGGCGATAATTCACCCCTCCACTTT.

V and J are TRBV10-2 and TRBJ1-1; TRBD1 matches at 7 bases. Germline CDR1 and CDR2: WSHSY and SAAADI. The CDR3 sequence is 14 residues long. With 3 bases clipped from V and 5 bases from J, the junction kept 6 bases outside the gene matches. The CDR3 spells CASSDWTGGTEAFF. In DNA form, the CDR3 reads TGCGCCAGCAGTGATTGGACAGGTGGAACTGAAGCTTTCTTT.

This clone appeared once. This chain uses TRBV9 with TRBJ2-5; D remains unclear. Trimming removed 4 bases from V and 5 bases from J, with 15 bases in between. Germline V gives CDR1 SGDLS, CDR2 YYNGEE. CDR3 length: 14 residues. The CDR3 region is CASSFSGSMETQYF. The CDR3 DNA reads TGTGCCAGCAGCTTCTCCGGTTCTATGGAGACCCAGTACTTC.

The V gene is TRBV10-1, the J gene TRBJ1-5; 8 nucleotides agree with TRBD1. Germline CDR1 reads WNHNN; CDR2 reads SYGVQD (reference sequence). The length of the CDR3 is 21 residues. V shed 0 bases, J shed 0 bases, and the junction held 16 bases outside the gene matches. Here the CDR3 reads CASSESTRGGQVLYSNQPQHF. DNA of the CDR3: TGCGCCAGCAGTGAGTCGACCAGGGGGGGACAGGTTTTATATAGCAATCAGCCCCAGCATTTT.

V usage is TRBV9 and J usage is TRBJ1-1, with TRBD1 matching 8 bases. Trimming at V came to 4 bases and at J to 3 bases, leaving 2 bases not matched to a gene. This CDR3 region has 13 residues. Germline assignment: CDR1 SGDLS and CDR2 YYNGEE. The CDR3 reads CASSKQGDTEAFF. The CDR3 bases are TGTGCCAGCAGCAAACAGGGGGACACTGAAGCTTTCTTT. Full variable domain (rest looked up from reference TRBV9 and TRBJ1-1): DSGVTQTPKHLITATGQRVTLRCSPRSGDLSVYWYQQSLDQGLQFLIQYYNGEERAKGNILERFSAQQFPDLHSELNLSSLELGDSALYFCASSKQGDTEAFFGQGTRLTVV.

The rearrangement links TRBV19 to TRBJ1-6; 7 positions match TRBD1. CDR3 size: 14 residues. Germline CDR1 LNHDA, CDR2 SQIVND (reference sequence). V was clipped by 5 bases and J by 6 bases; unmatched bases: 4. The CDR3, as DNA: TGTGCCAGTAGTCTGACAGGGATTAATTCACCCCTCCACTTT. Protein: CASSLTGINSPLHF.

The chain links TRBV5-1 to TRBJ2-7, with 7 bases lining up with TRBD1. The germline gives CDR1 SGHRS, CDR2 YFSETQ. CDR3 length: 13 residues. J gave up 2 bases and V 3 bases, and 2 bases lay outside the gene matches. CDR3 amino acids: CASSSGQTYEQYF. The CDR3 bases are TGCGCCAGCAGCTCGGGACAGACCTACGAGCAGTACTTC. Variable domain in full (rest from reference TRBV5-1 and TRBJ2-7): KAGVTQTPRYLIKTRGQQVTLSCSPISGHRSVSWYQQTPGQGLQFLFEYFSETQRNKGNFPGRFSGRQFSNSRSEMNVSTLELGDSALYLCASSSGQTYEQYFGPGTRLTVT.

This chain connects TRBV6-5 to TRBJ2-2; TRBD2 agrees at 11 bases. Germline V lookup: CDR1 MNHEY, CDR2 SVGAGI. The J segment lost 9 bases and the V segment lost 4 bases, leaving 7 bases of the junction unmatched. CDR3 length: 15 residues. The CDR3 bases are TGTGCCAGCAGTTTAGCGGGGGGGCCTCGATGGGAGCTGTTTTTT. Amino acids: CASSLAGGPRWELFF.

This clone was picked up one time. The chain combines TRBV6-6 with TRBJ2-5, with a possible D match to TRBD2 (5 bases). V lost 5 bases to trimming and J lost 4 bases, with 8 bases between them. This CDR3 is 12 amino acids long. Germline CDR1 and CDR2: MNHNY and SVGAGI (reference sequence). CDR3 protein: CASSDSVETQYF. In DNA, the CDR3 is TGTGCCAGCAGTGATAGCGTAGAGACCCAGTACTTC.

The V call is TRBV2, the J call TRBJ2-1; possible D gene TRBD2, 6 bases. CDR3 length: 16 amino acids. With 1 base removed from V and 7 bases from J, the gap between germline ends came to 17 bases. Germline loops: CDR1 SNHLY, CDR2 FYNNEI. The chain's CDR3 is CASSEGSGVLGNEQFF. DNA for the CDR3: TGTGCCAGCAGTGAAGGGTCGGGGGTTTTGGGGAATGAGCAGTTCTTC.

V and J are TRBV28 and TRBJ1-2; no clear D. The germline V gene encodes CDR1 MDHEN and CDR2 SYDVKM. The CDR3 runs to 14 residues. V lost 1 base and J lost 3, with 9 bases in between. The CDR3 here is CASSLLGGYYGYTF. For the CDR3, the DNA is TGTGCCAGCAGTTTATTAGGCGGGTACTATGGCTACACCTTC.

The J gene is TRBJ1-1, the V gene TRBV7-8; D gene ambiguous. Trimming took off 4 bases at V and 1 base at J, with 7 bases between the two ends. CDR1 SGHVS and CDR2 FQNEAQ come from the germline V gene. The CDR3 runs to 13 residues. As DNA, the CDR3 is TGTGCCAGCAGCTGGACTAGGAACACTGAAGCTTTCTTT. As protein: CASSWTRNTEAFF.